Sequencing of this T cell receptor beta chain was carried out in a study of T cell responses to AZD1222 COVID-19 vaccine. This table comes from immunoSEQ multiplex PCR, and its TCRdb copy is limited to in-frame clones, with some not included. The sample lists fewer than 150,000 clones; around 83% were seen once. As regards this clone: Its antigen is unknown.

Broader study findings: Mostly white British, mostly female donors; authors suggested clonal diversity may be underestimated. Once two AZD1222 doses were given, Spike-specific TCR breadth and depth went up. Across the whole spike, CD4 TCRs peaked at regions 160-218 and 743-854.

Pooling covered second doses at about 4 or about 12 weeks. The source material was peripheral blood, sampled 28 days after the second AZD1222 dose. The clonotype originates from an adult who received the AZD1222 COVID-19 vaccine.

The DNA for the CDR3 is TGTGCCAGCAGTTTATCGCCTACTAGCGGGGGCACAGATACGCAGTATTTT. This sequence encodes CASSLSPTSGGTDTQYF. The chain combines TRBV27 with TRBJ2-3; the match to TRBD2 covers 10 bases. This CDR3 region has 17 residues. The germline V gene encodes CDR1 MNHEY and CDR2 SMNVEV (reference sequence). The ends lost 0 bases at V and 1 base at J; junction bases unmatched: 4.